These T cell receptor beta chains were read from a single sample in a study of shared clonotypes between healthy human individuals. Sequenced by immunoSEQ multiplex PCR; TCRdb stores in-frame clones only, minus some. The table has some 2,500,000 clones, 85% to 95% seen once. The sequenced sample was naive CD4+ T cells from PBMCs. The receptors derive from a man younger than 35 in good health. Some clones in this sample may be carry-over from other donors' samples. CDR3s include the opening cysteine and the closing phenylalanine or tryptophan. The D gene is left open where the match is weak. Clone sizes are given selectively: once, few, many, or a class where the clone is expanded.

clone size: -; D gene: TRBD1; J gene: TRBJ2-7; V gene: TRBV6-6; CDR3 protein: CASSYLGQGAREQYF; CDR3 DNA: TGTGCCAGCAGTTACTTGGGACAGGGGGCCAGGGAGCAGTACTTC
clone size: -; D gene: -; J gene: TRBJ1-3; V gene: TRBV5-1; CDR3 protein: CASSSRDLSGNTIYF; CDR3 DNA: TGCGCCAGCAGCTCCAGGGATCTCTCTGGAAACACCATATATTTT
clone size: -; D gene: TRBD1; J gene: TRBJ1-3; V gene: TRBV19; CDR3 protein: CASSSTGIGSGNTIYF; CDR3 DNA: TGTGCCAGTAGTTCGACAGGGATCGGCTCTGGAAACACCATATATTTT
clone size: -; D gene: -; J gene: TRBJ1-4; V gene: TRBV6-5; CDR3 protein: CASSRGSTNEKLFF; CDR3 DNA: TGTGCCAGCAGTAGGGGGTCAACTAATGAAAAACTGTTTTTT
clone size: once; D gene: TRBD2; J gene: TRBJ2-1; V gene: TRBV6-1; CDR3 protein: CASSGRLAEYYNEQFF; CDR3 DNA: TGTGCCAGCAGTGGCAGACTAGCGGAGTACTACAATGAGCAGTTCTTC
clone size: -; D gene: TRBD2; J gene: TRBJ2-2; V gene: TRBV27; CDR3 protein: CASSSGGGRTGELFF; CDR3 DNA: TGTGCCAGCAGTTCCGGGGGGGGGCGGACCGGGGAGCTGTTTTTT
clone size: -; D gene: -; J gene: TRBJ1-1; V gene: TRBV27; CDR3 protein: CASSYTPTGNLNTEAFF; CDR3 DNA: TGTGCCAGCAGTTATACGCCGACAGGCAATCTTAACACTGAAGCTTTCTTT
clone size: -; D gene: -; J gene: TRBJ1-4; V gene: TRBV30; CDR3 protein: CAWRGGATGEKLFF; CDR3 DNA: TGTGCCTGGAGGGGGGGGGCCACGGGTGAAAAACTGTTTTTT
clone size: -; D gene: -; J gene: TRBJ1-5; V gene: TRBV19; CDR3 protein: CASTAYGGRQPQHF; CDR3 DNA: TGTGCCAGTACCGCCTACGGGGGGCGTCAGCCCCAGCATTTT
clone size: -; D gene: -; J gene: TRBJ2-2; V gene: TRBV2; CDR3 protein: CASSEVGTGELFF; CDR3 DNA: TGTGCCAGCAGTGAAGTGGGTACCGGGGAGCTGTTTTTT
clone size: -; D gene: TRBD1; J gene: TRBJ1-1; V gene: TRBV2; CDR3 protein: CASRPRQGNTEAFF; CDR3 DNA: TGTGCCAGCAGACCTCGACAGGGGAACACTGAAGCTTTCTTT
clone size: once; D gene: -; J gene: TRBJ1-4; V gene: TRBV18; CDR3 protein: CASSLGQGGEKLFF; CDR3 DNA: TGTGCCAGCTCACTGGGGCAGGGTGGAGAAAAACTGTTTTTT
clone size: once; D gene: -; J gene: TRBJ2-5; V gene: TRBV27; CDR3 protein: CASSFQETQYF; CDR3 DNA: TGTGCCAGCAGTTTTCAAGAGACCCAGTACTTC
clone size: -; D gene: -; J gene: TRBJ2-3; V gene: TRBV15; CDR3 protein: CATRPSTDTQYF; CDR3 DNA: TGTGCCACCAGACCCTCCACAGATACGCAGTATTTT
clone size: -; D gene: TRBD1; J gene: TRBJ1-4; V gene: TRBV5-1; CDR3 protein: CASSLETGDNEKLFF; CDR3 DNA: TGCGCCAGCAGCTTGGAGACAGGGGATAATGAAAAACTGTTTTTT
clone size: -; D gene: -; J gene: TRBJ1-4; V gene: TRBV5-4; CDR3 protein: CASSPDSPNEKLFF; CDR3 DNA: TGTGCCAGCAGCCCGGACAGCCCTAATGAAAAACTGTTTTTT
clone size: -; D gene: -; J gene: TRBJ1-1; V gene: TRBV12-5; CDR3 protein: CASGLYGGTEAFF; CDR3 DNA: TGTGCTAGTGGTTTGTATGGGGGGACTGAAGCTTTCTTT
clone size: -; D gene: TRBD2; J gene: TRBJ2-1; V gene: TRBV18; CDR3 protein: CASSIGTSGYNEQFF; CDR3 DNA: TGTGCCAGCTCAATCGGGACTAGCGGTTACAATGAGCAGTTCTTC
clone size: once; D gene: -; J gene: TRBJ2-3; V gene: TRBV15; CDR3 protein: CATTGPTTDTQYF; CDR3 DNA: TGTGCCACCACCGGCCCCACGACAGATACGCAGTATTTT
clone size: -; D gene: TRBD2; J gene: TRBJ2-7; V gene: TRBV18; CDR3 protein: CASSPIGSGGTYEQYF; CDR3 DNA: TGTGCCAGCTCACCAATCGGTAGCGGGGGAACCTACGAGCAGTACTTC
clone size: -; D gene: TRBD1; J gene: TRBJ1-3; V gene: TRBV5-1; CDR3 protein: CASSAQTTGGTGNTIYF; CDR3 DNA: TGCGCCAGCAGCGCCCAGACAACAGGGGGAACTGGAAACACCATATATTTT
clone size: -; D gene: TRBD2; J gene: TRBJ2-3; V gene: TRBV7-9; CDR3 protein: CASSSLAGASTDTQYF; CDR3 DNA: TGTGCCAGCAGCTCTCTAGCGGGAGCTAGCACAGATACGCAGTATTTT
clone size: -; D gene: -; J gene: TRBJ1-1; V gene: TRBV5-1; CDR3 protein: CASSSRSVMNTEAFF; CDR3 DNA: TGCGCCAGCAGCTCCCGTTCAGTCATGAACACTGAAGCTTTCTTT
clone size: -; D gene: TRBD1; J gene: TRBJ1-1; V gene: TRBV19; CDR3 protein: CASSMDRDGTEAFF; CDR3 DNA: TGTGCCAGTAGCATGGACAGGGATGGCACTGAAGCTTTCTTT
clone size: -; D gene: TRBD1; J gene: TRBJ2-2; V gene: TRBV4-3; CDR3 protein: CASSRTAGGPNTGELFF; CDR3 DNA: TGCGCCAGCAGCCGGACCGCAGGGGGCCCGAACACCGGGGAGCTGTTTTTT
clone size: -; D gene: -; J gene: TRBJ1-1; V gene: TRBV9; CDR3 protein: CASSVRLNTEAFF; CDR3 DNA: TGTGCCAGCAGCGTTCGGCTAAACACTGAAGCTTTCTTT
clone size: -; D gene: -; J gene: TRBJ2-2; V gene: TRBV19; CDR3 protein: CASSPTAGSNTGELFF; CDR3 DNA: TGTGCCAGTAGCCCGACGGCGGGTTCGAACACCGGGGAGCTGTTTTTT
clone size: -; D gene: -; J gene: TRBJ1-1; V gene: TRBV7-2; CDR3 protein: CASSLGVVPTLTTEAFF; CDR3 DNA: TGTGCCAGCAGCTTAGGGGTAGTACCGACTTTGACAACTGAAGCTTTCTTT
clone size: few; D gene: TRBD1; J gene: TRBJ2-7; V gene: TRBV5-1; CDR3 protein: CASSARDRVHEQYF; CDR3 DNA: TGCGCCAGCAGCGCCCGGGACAGGGTCCACGAGCAGTACTTC
clone size: -; D gene: TRBD1; J gene: TRBJ2-7; V gene: TRBV6-5; CDR3 protein: CASSRPQGARYEQYF; CDR3 DNA: TGTGCCAGCAGCCGACCTCAGGGGGCGCGGTACGAGCAGTACTTC
clone size: -; D gene: -; J gene: TRBJ1-2; V gene: TRBV15; CDR3 protein: CATSRDRQYGYTF; CDR3 DNA: TGTGCCACCAGCAGAGATAGACAGTATGGCTACACCTTC